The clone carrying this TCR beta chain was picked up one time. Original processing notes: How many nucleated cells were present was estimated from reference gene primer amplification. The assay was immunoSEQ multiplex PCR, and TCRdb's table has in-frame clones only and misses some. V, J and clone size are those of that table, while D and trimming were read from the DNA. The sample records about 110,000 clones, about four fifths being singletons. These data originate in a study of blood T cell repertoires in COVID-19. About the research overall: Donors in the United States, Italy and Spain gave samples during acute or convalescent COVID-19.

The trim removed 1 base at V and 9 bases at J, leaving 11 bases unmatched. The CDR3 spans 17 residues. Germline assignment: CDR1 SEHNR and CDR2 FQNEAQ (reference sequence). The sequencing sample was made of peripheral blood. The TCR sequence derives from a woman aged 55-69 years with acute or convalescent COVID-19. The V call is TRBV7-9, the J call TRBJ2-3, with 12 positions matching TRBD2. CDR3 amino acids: CASSLEGLAGRGATQYF. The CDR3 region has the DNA TGTGCCAGCAGCTTAGAGGGACTAGCGGGCCGCGGGGCAACGCAGTATTTT.